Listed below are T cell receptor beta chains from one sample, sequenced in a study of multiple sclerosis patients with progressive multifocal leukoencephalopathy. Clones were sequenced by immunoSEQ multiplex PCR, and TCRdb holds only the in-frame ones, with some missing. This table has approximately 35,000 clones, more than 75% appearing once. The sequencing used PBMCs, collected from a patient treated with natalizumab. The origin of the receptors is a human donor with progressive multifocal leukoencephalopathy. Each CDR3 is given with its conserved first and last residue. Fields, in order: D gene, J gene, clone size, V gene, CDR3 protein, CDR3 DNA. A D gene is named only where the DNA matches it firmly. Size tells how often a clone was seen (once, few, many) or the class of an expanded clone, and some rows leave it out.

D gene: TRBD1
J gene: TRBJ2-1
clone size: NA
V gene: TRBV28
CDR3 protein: CASSSTGGSNEQFF
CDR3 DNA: TGTGCCAGCAGTTCGACAGGGGGGAGTAATGAGCAGTTCTTC

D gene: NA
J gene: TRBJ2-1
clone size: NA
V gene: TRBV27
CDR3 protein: CASSLYPLAAYNEQFF
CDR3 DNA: TGTGCCAGCAGTTTATATCCCCTAGCTGCCTACAATGAGCAGTTCTTC

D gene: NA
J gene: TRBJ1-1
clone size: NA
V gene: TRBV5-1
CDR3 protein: CASSLEGLGNTEAFF
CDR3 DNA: TGCGCCAGCAGCTTGGAAGGGCTCGGGAACACTGAAGCTTTCTTT

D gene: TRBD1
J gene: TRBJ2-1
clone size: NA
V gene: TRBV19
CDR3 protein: CASSPTGGGYNEQFF
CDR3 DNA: TGTGCCAGTTCTCCGACAGGGGGCGGCTACAATGAGCAGTTCTTC

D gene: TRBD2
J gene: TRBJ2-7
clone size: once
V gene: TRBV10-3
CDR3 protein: CATHLAGGREQYF
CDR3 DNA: TGTGCCACCCATCTAGCGGGAGGGCGGGAGCAGTACTTC

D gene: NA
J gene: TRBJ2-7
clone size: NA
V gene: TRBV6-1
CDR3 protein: CASSDRQRVTYEQYF
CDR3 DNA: TGTGCCAGCAGTGATAGGCAGAGAGTCACCTACGAGCAGTACTTC

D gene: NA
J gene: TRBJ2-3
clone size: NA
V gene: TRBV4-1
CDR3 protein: CASSQETASGLTDTQYF
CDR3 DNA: TGCGCCAGCAGCCAAGAGACGGCGAGCGGGCTAACAGATACGCAGTATTTT

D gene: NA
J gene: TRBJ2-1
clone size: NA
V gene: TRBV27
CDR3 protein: CASSLGYHNEQFF
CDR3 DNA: TGTGCCAGCAGTTTGGGCTACCACAATGAGCAGTTCTTC

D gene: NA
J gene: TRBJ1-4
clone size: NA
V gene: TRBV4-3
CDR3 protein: CASSQERTPPTNEKLFF
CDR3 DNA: TGCGCCAGCAGCCAAGAAAGGACTCCTCCAACTAATGAAAAACTGTTTTTT

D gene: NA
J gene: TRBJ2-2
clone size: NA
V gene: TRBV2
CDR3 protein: CASVLLGSTGELFF
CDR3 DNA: TGTGCCAGCGTCCTTTTGGGTTCCACCGGGGAGCTGTTTTTT

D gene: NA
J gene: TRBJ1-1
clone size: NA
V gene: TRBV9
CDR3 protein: CASSPTGTANTEAFF
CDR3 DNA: TGTGCCAGCAGTCCTACCGGGACGGCGAACACTGAAGCTTTCTTT

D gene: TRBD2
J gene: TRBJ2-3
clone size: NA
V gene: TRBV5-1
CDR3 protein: CASSAGTTGDTQYF
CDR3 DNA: TGCGCCAGCAGCGCAGGGACTACCGGAGATACGCAGTATTTT

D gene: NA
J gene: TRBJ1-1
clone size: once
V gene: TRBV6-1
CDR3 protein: CASSDGEILWNTEAFF
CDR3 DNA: TGTGCCAGCAGTGATGGGGAGATATTGTGGAACACTGAAGCTTTCTTT

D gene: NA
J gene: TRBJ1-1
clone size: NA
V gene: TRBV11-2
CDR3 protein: CASSARSGGTEAFF
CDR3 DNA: TGTGCCAGCAGCGCCCGTTCGGGGGGCACTGAAGCTTTCTTT

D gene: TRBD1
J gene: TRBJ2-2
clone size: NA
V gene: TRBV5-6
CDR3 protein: CASSLVGTEYTGELFF
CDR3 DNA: TGTGCCAGCAGCTTGGTGGGGACAGAGTACACCGGGGAGCTGTTTTTT

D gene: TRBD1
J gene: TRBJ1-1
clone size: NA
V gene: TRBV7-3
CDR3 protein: CASSSGTGRGEAFF
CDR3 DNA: TGTGCCAGCAGCTCAGGGACAGGCAGGGGTGAAGCTTTCTTT